Following are 14 T cell receptor beta chains from one sample sequenced in a study of blood T cell repertoires in COVID-19. Profiled with immunoSEQ multiplex PCR; TCRdb holds only in-frame clones, not every one. The sample includes over 75,000 clones, about 80% of them seen just once. The sample taken for sequencing was peripheral blood. The source is a human donor in a cohort sampled during active COVID-19.

J is TRBJ1-1 and V is TRBV20-1; D call uncertain. Germline V lookup: CDR1 DFQATT, CDR2 SNEGSKA (reference sequence). CDR3 length: 11 residues. The V end was cut by 5 bases, the J end by 5 bases, with 9 bases between. The CDR3 here is CSAFRLTEAFF. As DNA, the CDR3 is TGCAGTGCTTTTCGTCTGACTGAAGCTTTCTTT.

CDR3 DNA: TGTGCTAGTGGTTCCTTCACAGGGGGCGCCGACAATGAGCAGTTCTTC. This translates into CASGSFTGGADNEQFF. The rearrangement links TRBV12-5 to TRBJ2-1; 9 nucleotides align to TRBD1. Losses at the gene ends were 4 bases for V and 5 bases for J; bases not matched to a gene: 9. The CDR3 covers 16 residues. Germline CDR1 LGHNT, CDR2 FRNRAP.

The chain is built from TRBV7-8 and TRBJ2-7, with 7 bases identical to TRBD2. This CDR3 has 17 residues. CDR1 is SGHVS and CDR2 is FQNEAQ in the germline V gene. V was clipped by 0 bases and J by 1 base; unmatched bases: 9. The CDR3 DNA reads TGTGCCAGCAGCTTAGCCCGAGCTAGGGGAGGGTCCTACGAGCAGTACTTC. As protein: CASSLARARGGSYEQYF.

This rearrangement joins TRBV10-2 to TRBJ1-1, with 7 nucleotides matching TRBD1. J gave up 4 bases and V 5 bases, and 4 bases lay outside the gene matches. CDR1 is WSHSY, CDR2 SAAADI, per germline. This CDR3 is built from 13 residues. The CDR3, as DNA: TGCGCCAGCAGTCAGGGGGGCGGCACTGAAGCTTTCTTT. Its protein product is CASSQGGGTEAFF.

V usage is TRBV11-2 and J usage is TRBJ1-1; D perhaps matches TRBD1 (5 bases). This CDR3 region has 16 residues. Trimming took off 4 bases at V and 5 bases at J, with 20 bases between the two ends. Germline V gene lookup returns CDR1 SGHAT and CDR2 FQNNGV. As DNA, the CDR3 is TGTGCCAGCAGCTCCCGGAGGGGCGTCGAGGCGACTGAAGCTTTCTTT. Protein sequence: CASSSRRGVEATEAFF.

The sample holds a few counts of this clone. The chain links TRBV7-9 to TRBJ1-4, with D perhaps matching TRBD1 (6 bases). The germline CDR1 and CDR2 sequences are SEHNR and FQNEAQ (reference sequence). The CDR3 runs to 16 residues. V was cut by 2 bases and J by 5 bases, with 15 bases left in between. The CDR3, as DNA: TGTGCCAGCAGCTTAAAAGGTCCTCAGGGGAATGAAAAACTGTTTTTT. Translation: CASSLKGPQGNEKLFF.

DNA of the CDR3: TGTGCCAGCAGCAGAGGGACCGGACAGGGAGGGTCCATATATTTT. This codes for CASSRGTGQGGSIYF. V usage is TRBV9 and J usage is TRBJ1-3; the match to TRBD1 covers 8 bases. The V gene end was trimmed by 4 bases and the J gene end by 11 bases; junction bases not matched to a gene: 14. CDR1 and CDR2 (germline): SGDLS, YYNGEE. The CDR3 is made up of 15 amino acids.

This clone came up a few times. This rearrangement joins TRBV28 to TRBJ1-5; 7 bases align to TRBD1. V trimming: 4 bases; J trimming: 6 bases; junction bases outside the gene matches: 6. The CDR3 length is 14 residues. Germline-derived CDR1 and CDR2 are MDHEN and SYDVKM. Here the CDR3 reads CASSSDRVIQPQHF. CDR3 sequence (DNA): TGTGCCAGCAGTTCCGACAGGGTTATTCAGCCCCAGCATTTT.

This chain joins TRBV6-1 and TRBJ2-7, with 11 positions matching TRBD1. Germline trimming cut 4 bases from V and 0 bases from J; bases unmatched to any gene: 11. This CDR3 has 18 amino acids. Germline V gives CDR1 MNHNS, CDR2 SASEGT. The CDR3 DNA follows: TGTGCCAGCAGTGTGGGGCTGCCCGGACAGGGGGCCTCCTACGAGCAGTACTTC. Its protein is CASSVGLPGQGASYEQYF.

The chain uses TRBV3-1 (or the pseudogene TRBV3-2) and TRBJ2-7; 10 bases align to TRBD1. CDR1 is LGHDT, CDR2 YNNKEL, per germline (reference sequence). The J segment lost 3 bases and the V segment lost 4 bases, leaving 3 bases of the junction unmatched. The CDR3 is 14 residues long. The CDR3 region has the DNA TGTGCCAGCAGCCCCGGGACAGGGGTCTACGAGCAGTACTTC. Amino acids: CASSPGTGVYEQYF.

The chain uses TRBV4-1 and TRBJ2-3, with 12 positions matching TRBD2. Trimming took 2 bases from V and 3 from J; bases not matched to a gene: 3. Germline lookup yields CDR1 MGHRA and CDR2 YSYEKL. The CDR3 is 16 residues long. This CDR3 is CASSQRLAGVTDTQYF. The CDR3 DNA sequence: TGCGCCAGCAGCCAAAGACTAGCGGGAGTAACAGATACGCAGTATTTT.

This chain joins TRBV6-1 and TRBJ1-2, with TRBD1 matching 8 bases. With 1 base clipped from V and 4 bases from J, the junction kept 8 bases outside the gene matches. Germline V gene data show CDR1 as MNHNS and CDR2 as SASEGT. The CDR3 consists of 16 residues. CDR3 region: CASSEDSGGRVYGYTF. Written as DNA, the CDR3 is TGTGCCAGCAGTGAAGACTCAGGGGGCCGCGTCTATGGCTACACCTTC.

The rearrangement uses TRBV5-5 and TRBJ2-2; D not certain. Germline V lookup: CDR1 SGHKS, CDR2 YYEKEE (reference sequence). Trimming pared 6 bases from V and 4 bases from J, leaving 10 bases between. CDR3 size: 13 residues. The CDR3 reads CASNLFGTGELFF. CDR3 sequence (DNA): TGTGCCAGCAACCTATTCGGCACCGGGGAGCTGTTTTTT.

A single count supports this clone. The chain combines TRBV28 with TRBJ1-2; D may be TRBD1 (6 bases). The CDR3 consists of 15 residues. V was clipped by 5 bases and J by 3 bases, with 16 bases between them. Germline V gene lookup returns CDR1 MDHEN and CDR2 SYDVKM. In DNA form, the CDR3 reads TGTGCCAGCAGTACGGACAGCCGGGGAGACTATGGCTACACCTTC. As protein: CASSTDSRGDYGYTF.